Below, 29 T cell receptor beta chains from the same sample are listed, as sequenced in a study of shared T cell receptors in the human thymus. Repertoires were generated with immunoSEQ multiplex PCR, while TCRdb's copy carries only in-frame clones and drops some. The table shows hundreds of thousands of clones, with roughly 90% occurring only once. These data were likewise used in another study, on human thymus T cells.

The sample taken for sequencing was thymocytes. All receptors come from a boy less than two years old with a congenital heart defect.

The gene calls are TRBV30 and TRBJ2-3, with TRBD1 matching 9 bases. V shed 2 bases and J 2 bases; nucleotides not matched to a gene: 17. CDR3 length: 19 amino acids. Germline V lookup: CDR1 GTSNPN, CDR2 SVGIG (reference sequence). The CDR3 region is CAWSPRPGTGRGPTDTQYF. CDR3 nucleotide sequence: TGTGCCTGGAGTCCCCGTCCCGGGACAGGGAGGGGGCCCACAGATACGCAGTATTTT.

In the case of this clone: The sample has other DNA sequences that encode this CDR3 too. In nucleotides, the CDR3 is TGTGCCAGCAGCTTGGACAGGTCTGGAAACACCATATATTTT. This gives the protein CASSLDRSGNTIYF. This chain connects TRBV5-4 to TRBJ1-3, with TRBD1 as a possible D gene (5 bases). Trimming removed 0 bases from V and 1 base from J, with 5 bases in between. This CDR3 region has 14 residues. Germline V gene data show CDR1 as SGHNT and CDR2 as YYREEE (reference sequence).

Only one count was recorded for this clone. The chain has TRBV10-3 and TRBJ2-7; 9 bases align to TRBD2. The J segment lost 6 bases and the V segment lost 2 bases, leaving 11 bases of the junction unmatched. Germline assignment: CDR1 ENHRY and CDR2 SYGVKD. This CDR3 has 16 residues. The CDR3 protein is CAISEGGGRASGEQYF. CDR3 nucleotides: TGTGCCATCAGTGAGGGGGGCGGGAGGGCCTCGGGCGAGCAGTACTTC.

V gene TRBV6-6 combines with J gene TRBJ1-3; D is ambiguous. From germline, CDR1 is MNHNY and CDR2 SVGAGI (reference sequence). V was shortened by 0 bases and J by 5 bases, with 11 bases between the two germline ends. The CDR3 has 15 amino acids. The CDR3 DNA reads as TGTGCCAGCAGTTACTCGATAGTTCCGCGAAACACCATATATTTT. Amino acids: CASSYSIVPRNTIYF.

The chain has TRBV9 and TRBJ2-1; 12 nucleotides line up with TRBD2. V was clipped by 0 bases and J by 8 bases; unmatched bases: 3. This CDR3 comprises 15 residues. Looked up from germline, CDR1 is SGDLS and CDR2 is YYNGEE. DNA of the CDR3: TGTGCCAGCAGCGTAGGGACTAGCGGGAAGTATGAGCAGTTCTTC. Translation gives CASSVGTSGKYEQFF.

The chain combines TRBV21-1 with TRBJ2-7; the table's D call, TRBD1, has no DNA check behind it. TRBV21-1 is noted as a pseudogene. The CDR3 loop spans 14 amino acids. This CDR3 is CASSARDRGYEQYF. CDR3 nucleotides: TGTGCCAGCAGCGCCCGGGACAGGGGCTACGAGCAGTACTTC.

The chain couples TRBV6-5 to TRBJ2-5; D is unresolved. The J call could be wrong; TRBJ2-7 is a better fit for the DNA end. Germline CDR1 and CDR2: MNHEY and SVGAGI. The CDR3 extends over 14 amino acids. The CDR3 region is CASSYRLQSYEQYF. DNA of the CDR3: TGTGCCAGCAGTTATCGTCTACAGAGCTACGAGCAGTACTTC.

The V gene is TRBV7-2, the J gene TRBJ2-1; D remains ambiguous. Germline CDR1 is SGHTA and CDR2 is FQGNSA. The CDR3 covers 15 residues. V lost 0 bases to trimming and J lost 4 bases, with 10 bases between them. The CDR3 coding sequence is TGTGCCAGCAGCTTAGCCGCACTACCTTACAATGAGCAGTTCTTC. Amino acids: CASSLAALPYNEQFF. The full variable domain, rest sourced from reference TRBV7-2 and TRBJ2-1, is GAGVSQSPSNKVTEKGKDVELRCDPISGHTALYWYRQSLGQGLEFLIYFQGNSAPDKSGLPSDRFSAERTGGSVSTLTIQRTQQEDSAVYLCASSLAALPYNEQFFGPGTRLTVL.

V is TRBV7-2 and J is TRBJ1-1; possible D gene TRBD1, 5 bases. Trimming stripped 2 bases from V and 5 bases from J, with 18 bases between. Germline CDR1 SGHTA, CDR2 FQGNSA. The CDR3 has 16 residues. CDR3 region: CASSLNAGRKGTEAFF. CDR3 bases: TGTGCCAGCAGCTTAAACGCAGGGCGTAAGGGGACTGAAGCTTTCTTT.

The CDR3 region is CASSQGTGPTSGRAEETQYF. The CDR3 DNA reads TGCGCCAGCAGCCAAGGGACAGGGCCTACTAGCGGGAGGGCGGAAGAGACCCAGTACTTC. This sequence joins TRBV4-1 and TRBJ2-5, with 13 bases identical to TRBD2. This CDR3 spans 20 amino acids. Per germline, CDR1 MGHRA and CDR2 YSYEKL. V lost 1 base to trimming and J lost 3 bases; unmatched junction nucleotides: 14.

There are a few counts of this clone. V gene TRBV2 combines with J gene TRBJ2-1; D not resolved. CDR1 and CDR2 from the germline V gene are SNHLY and FYNNEI. Between the trimmed V and J ends, which lost 6 bases and 8 bases, there was a span of 5 bases. This CDR3 has 10 residues. For the CDR3, the DNA is TGTGCCAGCAGCCGCGATGAGCAGTTCTTC. As protein: CASSRDEQFF.

The genes are TRBV2 and TRBJ2-5; 11 bases are a match to TRBD2. TRBJ2-7 explains the end of the DNA better; the J call may be wrong. The CDR3 has 15 amino acids. In germline, CDR1 is SNHLY, CDR2 FYNNEI. The CDR3 is CASSDATSGAYEQYF. The CDR3 nucleotides are TGTGCCAGCAGTGATGCGACTAGCGGGGCCTACGAGCAGTACTTC.

CDR3 region: CASSLTRIGQGPLYSNQPQHF. Here the CDR3 DNA reads TGTGCCAGCAGTTTGACCAGAATCGGACAGGGGCCCCTTTATAGCAATCAGCCCCAGCATTTT. V is TRBV27 and J is TRBJ1-5; 9 bases line up with TRBD1. CDR1 is MNHEY, CDR2 SMNVEV, per germline (reference sequence). This CDR3 has 21 residues. The V gene end was trimmed by 3 bases and the J gene end by 0 bases; junction bases not matched to a gene: 18.

This clone was observed a single time. The CDR3 DNA is TGTGCCAGCAGCCCTCACATAGCGGGAGGGCCGGAGACCCAGTACTTC. This codes for CASSPHIAGGPETQYF. The chain links TRBV7-2 to TRBJ2-5; TRBD2 matches 11 bases. The germline V gene encodes CDR1 SGHTA and CDR2 FQGNSA. The CDR3 totals 16 residues. Trimming cost V 5 bases and J 5 bases; bases outside gene matches: 10.

V gene TRBV9 combines with J gene TRBJ2-3, with 7 bases fitting TRBD2. Germline loops: CDR1 SGDLS, CDR2 YYNGEE. CDR3 length equals 14 residues. V shed 7 bases and J 5 bases; nucleotides not matched to a gene: 10. The CDR3 loop is CASGRGRVEDTQYF. In nucleotides, the CDR3 is TGTGCCAGCGGACGCGGGAGAGTAGAAGATACGCAGTATTTT.

The chain uses TRBV5-4 and TRBJ2-7; 8 bases line up with TRBD2. Germline V gene sequence: CDR1 SGHNT, CDR2 YYREEE (reference sequence). V dropped 4 bases and J dropped 5; count of bases not matched to a gene: 17. The CDR3 contains 17 residues. The DNA for the CDR3 is TGTGCCAGCAGCCCTAGATTCCCGACTAGCGATCTTAACGAGCAGTACTTC. This encodes CASSPRFPTSDLNEQYF.

In its sample, this clone was seen once. The rearrangement joins TRBV30 to TRBJ1-3, with TRBD1 identical over 8 bases. This CDR3 is 14 amino acids long. The germline gives CDR1 GTSNPN, CDR2 SVGIG (reference sequence). The V and J ends lost 4 bases and 8 bases, in that order; junction bases with no gene match: 10. CDR3 DNA: TGTGCCTGGACGGACAGGGACCATGGGCACACCATATATTTT. This encodes CAWTDRDHGHTIYF.

This rearrangement joins TRBV21-1 to TRBJ2-2; the table gives TRBD1 as D, unverified against the DNA. TRBV21-1 is tagged as a pseudogene. This CDR3 has 16 residues. CDR3 residues: CASSKGRQGNTGELFF. CDR3 nucleotides: TGTGCCAGCAGCAAGGGTCGACAGGGCAACACCGGGGAGCTGTTTTTT.

CDR3 nucleotides: TGTGCCTGGAGTCAGCGGAAGCGGAGCTACAATGAGCAGTTCTTC. Protein product: CAWSQRKRSYNEQFF. V is TRBV30 and J is TRBJ2-1; tentative D call: TRBD2 (5 bases). The CDR3 loop spans 15 amino acids. Germline V gene sequence: CDR1 GTSNPN, CDR2 SVGIG (reference sequence). Trimming took off 2 bases at V and 3 bases at J, with 14 bases between the two ends.

The genes are TRBV9 and TRBJ2-1; 7 positions agree with TRBD2. This CDR3 has 20 residues. Per germline, CDR1 SGDLS and CDR2 YYNGEE. J gave up 0 bases and V 0 bases, and 15 bases lay outside the gene matches. The chain's CDR3 is CASSVAATSKKSSSYNEQFF. DNA of the CDR3: TGTGCCAGCAGCGTAGCGGCGACTAGCAAAAAATCTAGCTCCTACAATGAGCAGTTCTTC.

This sequence joins TRBV29-1 and TRBJ2-7; a weak D match, TRBD2 (6 bases). Looked up from germline, CDR1 is SQVTM and CDR2 is ANQGSEA. V lost 7 bases and J lost 2, with 18 bases in between. This CDR3 contains 14 residues. CDR3 sequence (DNA): TGCAGCGCTCGTACTAGCCTAGACACCTACGAGCAGTACTTC. Its translation is CSARTSLDTYEQYF.

The J gene is TRBJ2-7, the V gene TRBV13, with 10 bases matching TRBD2. The CDR3 runs 19 residues. Looked up from germline, CDR1 is PRHDT and CDR2 is FYEKMQ (reference sequence). V shed 2 bases and J 7 bases; nucleotides not matched to a gene: 20. CDR3 sequence reads: CASSLRDRRTSGRRWEQYF. The CDR3 nucleotides are TGTGCCAGCAGCTTACGGGACCGGAGGACTAGCGGCCGAAGGTGGGAGCAGTACTTC.

The gene calls are TRBV6-1 and TRBJ2-3, with D possibly being TRBD2 (6 bases). The ends were cut back, 4 bases at V and 0 bases at J, with 11 bases in the middle. The CDR3 is 15 amino acids. Per the germline V gene, CDR1 is MNHNS and CDR2 is SASEGT. For the CDR3, the DNA is TGTGCCAGCAGTGGGCGGGGAACTAGCACAGATACGCAGTATTTT. It yields the protein CASSGRGTSTDTQYF.

This clone was found once. The chain has TRBV4-3 and TRBJ2-3; D is possibly TRBD2 (6 bases). Germline V CDR1 and CDR2: LGHNA, YSLEER. The CDR3 totals 15 residues. V was clipped by 0 bases and J by 4 bases, with 11 bases between them. The CDR3 coding sequence is TGCGCCAGCAGCCAAGATACGGGAGAGGCAGATACGCAGTATTTT. It yields the protein CASSQDTGEADTQYF.

The chain carries TRBV4-3 and TRBJ2-1; 9 nucleotides agree with TRBD1. The CDR3 contains 16 residues. In germline, CDR1 is LGHNA, CDR2 YSLEER. Germline trimming cut 6 bases from V and 3 bases from J; bases unmatched to any gene: 9. As DNA, the CDR3 is TGCGCCAGCAGTCGCAGGGGACAGGGAAGCTACAATGAGCAGTTCTTC. It encodes CASSRRGQGSYNEQFF.

Here the CDR3 reads CASSPGLVKNEQYF. CDR3 in DNA: TGTGCCAGCAGTCCAGGACTAGTTAAGAACGAGCAGTACTTC. This rearrangement joins TRBV27 to TRBJ2-7; TRBD2 matches 7 bases. Germline V gives CDR1 MNHEY, CDR2 SMNVEV (reference sequence). With 5 bases clipped from V and 5 bases from J, the junction kept 9 bases outside the gene matches. CDR3 length: 14 residues.

DNA for the CDR3: TGCGCCAGCAGCCAAGATGTGGGGAGATCCTACAATGAGCAGTTCTTC. Translating it yields CASSQDVGRSYNEQFF. This chain uses TRBV4-3 with TRBJ2-1; weak D call: TRBD2 (5 bases). Germline CDR1 LGHNA, CDR2 YSLEER. Deletions cut 0 bases from V and 1 base from J, with 10 bases between. This CDR3 comprises 16 residues.

V and J are TRBV27 and TRBJ1-5; D is perhaps TRBD1 (5 bases). Germline V gene data show CDR1 as MNHEY and CDR2 as SMNVEV (reference sequence). The V end was cut by 6 bases, the J end by 7 bases, with 13 bases between. This CDR3 has 13 amino acids. The CDR3 DNA reads TGTGCCAGCAGACCACGGGGGTACCAGCCCCAGCATTTT. Translating gives CASRPRGYQPQHF.

This sequence joins TRBV29-1 and TRBJ1-1, with 10 positions matching TRBD1. V shed 7 bases and J 5 bases; nucleotides not matched to a gene: 7. This CDR3 is built from 13 residues. CDR1 SQVTM and CDR2 ANQGSEA come from the germline V gene. CDR3 sequence reads: CSAGRTGGTEAFF. Here the CDR3 DNA reads TGCAGCGCCGGACGGACAGGGGGGACTGAAGCTTTCTTT.